Listed below are T cell receptor beta chains from one sample, sequenced in a study of lymphopenia after photon versus proton radiotherapy. Method: immunoSEQ multiplex PCR; TCRdb's copy keeps in-frame clones and lacks some. The table records 89,000 or so clones, about four fifths of them present only once. This specimen consisted of peripheral blood, obtained from a patient treated with proton-based radiotherapy. The receptor set was obtained from a man in his 60s with pancreatic cancer. The CDR3 runs from the conserved cysteine through the conserved F or W. The order of the fields is D gene, V gene, J gene, clone size, CDR3 protein, CDR3 DNA. D genes are given only for firm matches. Clone size is stated in some rows and not others, as once, few, many or a class when expanded.

NA	TRBV28	TRBJ2-4	NA	CASSLTLAVAKNIQYF	TGTGCCAGCAGTTTAACGCTAGCAGTAGCCAAAAACATTCAGTACTTC
NA	TRBV7-2	TRBJ1-1	NA	CASSLRGNTEAFF	TGTGCCAGCAGCTTGCGGGGCAACACTGAAGCTTTCTTT
NA	TRBV29-1	TRBJ2-5	NA	CSVGLARSETQYF	TGCAGCGTTGGGTTAGCTAGGTCGGAGACCCAGTACTTC
NA	TRBV7-2	TRBJ2-1	NA	CASSHGHLINNEQFF	TGTGCCAGCAGCCACGGACACCTAATCAACAATGAGCAGTTCTTC
TRBD2	TRBV2	TRBJ2-7	NA	CASSQTSGSTEQYF	TGTGCCAGCAGTCAGACTAGCGGGTCTACAGAGCAGTACTTC
NA	TRBV7-2	TRBJ2-3	NA	CASSFPERGADTQYF	TGTGCCAGCAGCTTCCCGGAGCGAGGGGCAGATACGCAGTATTTT
NA	TRBV19	TRBJ1-2	NA	CASSIPPNYGYTF	TGTGCCAGTAGTATACCACCGAACTATGGCTACACCTTC
TRBD1	TRBV11-3	TRBJ2-7	NA	CASSLGRTGAHEQYF	TGTGCCAGCAGCTTAGGGAGGACAGGGGCCCACGAGCAGTACTTC
NA	TRBV15	TRBJ2-7	NA	CATSKGLDEQYF	TGTGCCACCAGCAAGGGGCTCGACGAGCAGTACTTC
NA	TRBV29-1	TRBJ1-4	NA	CSVLGPEGEKLFF	TGCAGCGTCCTCGGCCCAGAAGGGGAAAAACTGTTTTTT
NA	TRBV19	TRBJ2-4	NA	CASSGGGFWAGAKNIQYF	TGTGCCAGTAGTGGGGGCGGTTTTTGGGCCGGGGCCAAAAACATTCAGTACTTC
TRBD2	TRBV6-5	TRBJ2-3	NA	CASSYWREGREDTQYF	TGTGCCAGCAGTTACTGGAGGGAGGGCCGTGAAGATACGCAGTATTTT
NA	TRBV18	TRBJ1-1	NA	CASSPGTFNTEAFF	TGTGCCAGCTCACCCGGGACATTCAACACTGAAGCTTTCTTT
NA	TRBV27	TRBJ2-1	NA	CASKRSNEQFF	TGTGCCAGCAAAAGGAGCAATGAGCAGTTCTTC
TRBD1	TRBV27	TRBJ1-1	NA	CASSSTGVGTEAFF	TGTGCCAGCAGTTCGACAGGGGTCGGCACTGAAGCTTTCTTT
NA	TRBV6-1	TRBJ2-6	NA	CASSGRSSGANVLTF	TGTGCCAGCAGTGGGCGTAGCTCTGGGGCCAACGTCCTGACTTTC
TRBD1	TRBV7-2	TRBJ2-1	NA	CASSLARGTYNEQFF	TGTGCCAGCAGCTTAGCCAGGGGGACCTACAATGAGCAGTTCTTC
NA	TRBV11-2	TRBJ2-2	NA	CASSQVVGLPGELFF	TGTGCCAGCAGTCAAGTTGTGGGTCTACCCGGGGAGCTGTTTTTT
NA	TRBV25-1	TRBJ1-2	NA	CASSEGGRGYTF	TGTGCCAGCAGTGAAGGAGGACGTGGCTACACCTTC
TRBD2	TRBV11-3	TRBJ2-3	NA	CASSYPAGGAWGTQYF	TGTGCCAGCAGCTATCCAGCGGGAGGGGCTTGGGGTACGCAGTATTTT
NA	TRBV21-1	TRBJ2-1	NA	CASSKVASGRDNEQFF	TGTGCCAGCAGCAAAGTCGCTAGCGGGAGAGACAATGAGCAGTTCTTC
NA	TRBV15	TRBJ2-1	NA	CATSRDLGGRRNNEQFF	TGTGCCACCAGCAGAGATCTCGGGGGTAGGAGGAACAATGAGCAGTTCTTC
TRBD2	TRBV2	TRBJ2-7	NA	CASSATRERDEQYF	TGTGCCAGCAGTGCGACGCGGGAGCGGGACGAGCAGTACTTC
TRBD2	TRBV5-1	TRBJ2-1	once	CASSPTSGMYNEQFF	TGCGCCAGCAGCCCGACTAGCGGGATGTACAATGAGCAGTTCTTC
TRBD2	TRBV27	TRBJ2-4	NA	CASSSFLGTSEILGNIQYF	TGTGCCAGCAGTTCCTTCCTTGGGACTAGCGAGATACTGGGAAACATTCAGTACTTC
TRBD1	TRBV27	TRBJ2-2	NA	CASSKRQGGTGELFF	TGTGCCAGCAGCAAAAGACAGGGCGGCACCGGGGAGCTGTTTTTT
TRBD2	TRBV4-3	TRBJ2-1	NA	CASSPFDSGSSYNEQFF	TGCGCCAGCAGCCCTTTCGATAGCGGGAGCTCCTACAATGAGCAGTTCTTC
NA	TRBV18	TRBJ2-7	NA	CASSRPLGEQYF	TGTGCCAGCTCACGCCCCCTTGGCGAGCAGTACTTC
NA	TRBV25-1	TRBJ2-3	NA	CASSGGDWADTQYF	TGTGCCAGCAGTGGAGGGGATTGGGCAGATACGCAGTATTTT
NA	TRBV6-1	TRBJ2-7	NA	CASSSFPQYEQYF	TGTGCCAGCAGTTCCTTCCCCCAGTACGAGCAGTACTTC